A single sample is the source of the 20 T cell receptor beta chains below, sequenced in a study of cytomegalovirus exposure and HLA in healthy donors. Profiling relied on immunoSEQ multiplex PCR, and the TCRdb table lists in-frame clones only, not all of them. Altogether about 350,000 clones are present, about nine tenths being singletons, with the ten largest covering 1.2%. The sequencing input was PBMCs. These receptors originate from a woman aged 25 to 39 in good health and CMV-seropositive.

CDR3 coding DNA: TGTGCCAGCAGGCCCTTATCAAGCTATGGCTACACCTTC. Encoded protein: CASRPLSSYGYTF. V and J are TRBV2 and TRBJ1-2; no clear D gene. V was shortened by 6 bases and J by 4 bases, with 12 bases between the two germline ends. The germline gives CDR1 SNHLY, CDR2 FYNNEI. The CDR3 is made up of 13 amino acids.

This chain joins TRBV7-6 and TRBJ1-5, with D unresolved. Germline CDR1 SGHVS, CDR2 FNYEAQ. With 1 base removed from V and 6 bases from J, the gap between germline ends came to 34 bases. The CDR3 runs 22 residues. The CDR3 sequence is CASSLEDINRRPSTRMSQPQHF. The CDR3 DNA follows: TGTGCCAGCAGCTTAGAGGATATCAATAGGAGGCCATCTACCCGAATGAGTCAGCCCCAGCATTTT.

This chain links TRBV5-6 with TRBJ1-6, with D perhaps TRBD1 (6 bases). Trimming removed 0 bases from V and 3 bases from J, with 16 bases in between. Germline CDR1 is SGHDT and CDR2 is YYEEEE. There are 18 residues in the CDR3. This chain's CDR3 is CASSLDRESAFYNSPLHF. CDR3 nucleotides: TGTGCCAGCAGCTTGGACAGGGAGTCCGCGTTCTATAATTCACCCCTCCACTTT.

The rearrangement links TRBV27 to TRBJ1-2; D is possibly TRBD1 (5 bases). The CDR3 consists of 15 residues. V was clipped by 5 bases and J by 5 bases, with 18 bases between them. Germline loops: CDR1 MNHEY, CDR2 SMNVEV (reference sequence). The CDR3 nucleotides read TGTGCCAGCAGTCCCGGCGGTAGGGGCCCATATGGCTACACCTTC. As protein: CASSPGGRGPYGYTF.

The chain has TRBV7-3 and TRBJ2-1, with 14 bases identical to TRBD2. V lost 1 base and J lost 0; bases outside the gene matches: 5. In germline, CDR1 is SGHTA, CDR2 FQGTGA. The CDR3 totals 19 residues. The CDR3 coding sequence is TGTGCCAGCAGCTTAAGGGGACTAGCGGGGGCCCCCTCCTACAATGAGCAGTTCTTC. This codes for CASSLRGLAGAPSYNEQFF.

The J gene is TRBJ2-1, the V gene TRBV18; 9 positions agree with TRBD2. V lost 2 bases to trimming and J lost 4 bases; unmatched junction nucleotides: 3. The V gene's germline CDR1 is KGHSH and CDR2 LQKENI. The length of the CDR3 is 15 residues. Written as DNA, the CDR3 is TGTGCCAGCTCACCATTAACTAGCGGGTACAATGAGCAGTTCTTC. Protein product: CASSPLTSGYNEQFF.

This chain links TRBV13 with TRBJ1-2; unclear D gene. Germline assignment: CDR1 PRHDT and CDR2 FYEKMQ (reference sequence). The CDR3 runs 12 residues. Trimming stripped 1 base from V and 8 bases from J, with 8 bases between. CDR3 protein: CASSLEDGGYTF. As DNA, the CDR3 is TGTGCCAGCAGCTTAGAAGACGGCGGCTACACCTTC. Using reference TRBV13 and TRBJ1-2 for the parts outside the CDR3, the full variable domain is AAGVIQSPRHLIKEKRETATLKCYPIPRHDTVYWYQQGPGQDPQFLISFYEKMQSDKGSIPDRFSAQQFSDYHSELNMSSLELGDSALYFCASSLEDGGYTFGSGTRLTVV.

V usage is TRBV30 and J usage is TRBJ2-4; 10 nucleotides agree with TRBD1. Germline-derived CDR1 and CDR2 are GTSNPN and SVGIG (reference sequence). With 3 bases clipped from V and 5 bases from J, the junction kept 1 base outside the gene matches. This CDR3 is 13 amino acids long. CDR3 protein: CAWSGTGENIQYF. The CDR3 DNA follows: TGTGCCTGGAGCGGGACAGGGGAAAACATTCAGTACTTC.

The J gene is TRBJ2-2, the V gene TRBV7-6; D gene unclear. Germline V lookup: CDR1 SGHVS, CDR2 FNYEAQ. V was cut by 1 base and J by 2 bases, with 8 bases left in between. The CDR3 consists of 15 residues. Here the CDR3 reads CASSLGAVNTGELFF. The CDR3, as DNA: TGTGCCAGCAGCTTAGGTGCAGTTAACACCGGGGAGCTGTTTTTT.

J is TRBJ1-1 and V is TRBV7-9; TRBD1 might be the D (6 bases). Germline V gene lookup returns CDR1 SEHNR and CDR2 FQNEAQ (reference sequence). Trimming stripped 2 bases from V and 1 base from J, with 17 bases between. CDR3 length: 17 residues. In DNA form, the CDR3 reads TGTGCCAGCAGCTTACGAAGGGCCCTAGGGGGGAACACTGAAGCTTTCTTT. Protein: CASSLRRALGGNTEAFF.

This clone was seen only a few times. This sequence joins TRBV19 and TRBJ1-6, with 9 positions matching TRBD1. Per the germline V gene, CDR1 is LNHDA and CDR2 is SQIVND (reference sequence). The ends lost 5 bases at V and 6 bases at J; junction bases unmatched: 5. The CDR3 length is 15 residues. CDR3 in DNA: TGTGCCAGTAGTGTTGACAGGGGGTTTAATTCACCCCTCCACTTT. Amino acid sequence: CASSVDRGFNSPLHF.

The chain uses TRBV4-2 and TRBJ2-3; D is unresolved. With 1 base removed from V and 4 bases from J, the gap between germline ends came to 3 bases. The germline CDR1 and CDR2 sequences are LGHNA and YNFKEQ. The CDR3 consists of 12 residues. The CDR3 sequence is CASSQVADTQYF. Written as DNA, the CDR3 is TGTGCCAGCAGCCAAGTCGCAGATACGCAGTATTTT.

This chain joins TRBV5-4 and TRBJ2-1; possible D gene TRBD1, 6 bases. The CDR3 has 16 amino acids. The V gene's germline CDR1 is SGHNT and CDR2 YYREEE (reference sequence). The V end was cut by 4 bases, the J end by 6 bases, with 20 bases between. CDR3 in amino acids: CASSIPGHGMGNEQFF. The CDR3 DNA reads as TGTGCCAGCAGCATACCGGGACACGGGATGGGCAATGAGCAGTTCTTC. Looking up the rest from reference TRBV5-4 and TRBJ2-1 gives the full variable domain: ETGVTQSPTHLIKTRGQQVTLRCSSQSGHNTVSWYQQALGQGPQFIFQYYREEENGRGNFPPRFSGLQFPNYSSELNVNALELDDSALYLCASSIPGHGMGNEQFFGPGTRLTVL.

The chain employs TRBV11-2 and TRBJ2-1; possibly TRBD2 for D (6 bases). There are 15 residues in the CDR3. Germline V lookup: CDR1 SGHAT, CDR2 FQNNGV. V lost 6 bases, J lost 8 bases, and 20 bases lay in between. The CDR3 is CASRPTGTRVHEQFF. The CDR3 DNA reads TGTGCCAGCAGACCCACCGGGACTCGAGTCCATGAGCAGTTCTTC.

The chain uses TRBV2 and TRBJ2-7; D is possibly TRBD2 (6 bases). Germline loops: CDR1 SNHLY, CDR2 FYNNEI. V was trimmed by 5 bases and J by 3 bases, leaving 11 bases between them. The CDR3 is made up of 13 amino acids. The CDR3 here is CASSRDSYYEQYF. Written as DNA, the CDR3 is TGTGCCAGCAGTCGGGACTCCTACTACGAGCAGTACTTC. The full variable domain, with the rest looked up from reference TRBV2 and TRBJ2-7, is EPEVTQTPSHQVTQMGQEVILRCVPISNHLYFYWYRQILGQKVEFLVSFYNNEISEKSEIFDDQFSVERPDGSNFTLKIRSTKLEDSAMYFCASSRDSYYEQYFGPGTRLTVT.

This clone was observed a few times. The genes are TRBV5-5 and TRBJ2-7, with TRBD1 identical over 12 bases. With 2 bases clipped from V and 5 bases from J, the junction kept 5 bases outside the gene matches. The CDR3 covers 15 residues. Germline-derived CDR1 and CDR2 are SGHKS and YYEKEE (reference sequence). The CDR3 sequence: CASSFPGQGAHEQYF. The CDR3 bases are TGTGCCAGCAGCTTTCCGGGACAGGGGGCCCACGAGCAGTACTTC.

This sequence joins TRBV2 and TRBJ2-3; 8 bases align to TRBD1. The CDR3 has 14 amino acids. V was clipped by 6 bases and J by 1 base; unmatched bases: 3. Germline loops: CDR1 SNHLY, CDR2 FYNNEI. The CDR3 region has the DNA TGTGCCAGCAGCGGACAGGGCGGCACAGATACGCAGTATTTT. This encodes CASSGQGGTDTQYF.

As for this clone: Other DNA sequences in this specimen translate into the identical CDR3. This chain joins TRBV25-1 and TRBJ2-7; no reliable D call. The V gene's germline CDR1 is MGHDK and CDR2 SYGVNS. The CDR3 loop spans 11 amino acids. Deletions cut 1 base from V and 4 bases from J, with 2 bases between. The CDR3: CASSESYEQYF. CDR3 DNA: TGTGCCAGCAGTGAATCATACGAGCAGTACTTC.

Here the CDR3 reads CASSDGTGRRRTQPQHF. CDR3 coding DNA: TGTGCCAGCAGCGACGGGACAGGGCGGCGACGCACTCAGCCCCAGCATTTT. The chain joins TRBV9 to TRBJ1-5; 9 nucleotides match TRBD1. Losses at the gene ends were 3 bases for V and 6 bases for J; bases not matched to a gene: 13. CDR1 and CDR2 from the germline V gene are SGDLS and YYNGEE. This CDR3 comprises 17 residues.

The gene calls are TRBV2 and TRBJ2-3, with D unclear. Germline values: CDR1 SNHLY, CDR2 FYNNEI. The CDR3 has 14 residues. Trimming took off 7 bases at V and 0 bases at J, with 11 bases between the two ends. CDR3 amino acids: CASILVVSTDTQYF. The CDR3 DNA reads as TGTGCCAGCATCTTGGTGGTGAGCACAGATACGCAGTATTTT.